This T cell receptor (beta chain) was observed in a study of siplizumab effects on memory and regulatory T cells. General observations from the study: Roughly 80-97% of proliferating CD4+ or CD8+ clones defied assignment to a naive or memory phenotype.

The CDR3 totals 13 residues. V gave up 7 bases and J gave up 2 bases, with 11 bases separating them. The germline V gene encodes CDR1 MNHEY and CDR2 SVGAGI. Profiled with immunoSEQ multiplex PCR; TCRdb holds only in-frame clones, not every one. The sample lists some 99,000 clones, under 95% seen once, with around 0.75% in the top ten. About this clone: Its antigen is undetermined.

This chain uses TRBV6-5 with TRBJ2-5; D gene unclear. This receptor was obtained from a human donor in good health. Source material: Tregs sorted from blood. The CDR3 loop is CASKPQPQETQYF. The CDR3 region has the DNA TGTGCCAGCAAGCCACAGCCTCAAGAGACCCAGTACTTC.